Below, 22 T cell receptor beta chains from the same sample are listed, as sequenced in a study of T cell changes during pregnancy in multiple sclerosis. Profiled with immunoSEQ multiplex PCR; TCRdb holds only in-frame clones, not every one. Of about 28,000 clones in the sample, about 85% were seen once. The specimen comprised CD8+ T cells from peripheral blood mononuclear cells, sampled after pregnancy. The receptors were sampled from a female donor with multiple sclerosis, enrolled in a pregnancy study.

This chain joins TRBV30 and TRBJ1-5; D is unclear. V was pared by 1 base and J by 1 base, with 8 bases between. CDR1 is GTSNPN and CDR2 is SVGIG in the germline V gene (reference sequence). The CDR3 runs to 14 residues. In DNA form, the CDR3 reads TGTGCCTGGAGTGGGGCCAGGAGCAATCAGCCCCAGCATTTT. It encodes CAWSGARSNQPQHF.

The rearrangement links TRBV30 to TRBJ1-2, with TRBD1 as a possible D gene (5 bases). The CDR3 is 12 residues long. V lost 3 bases, J lost 3 bases, and 8 bases lay in between. Looked up from germline, CDR1 is GTSNPN and CDR2 is SVGIG (reference sequence). In DNA form, the CDR3 reads TGTGCCTGGAGGGACACCTACTATGGCTACACCTTC. Translated, it gives CAWRDTYYGYTF.

The gene calls are TRBV30 and TRBJ1-3; maybe TRBD1 (5 bases). V was trimmed by 4 bases and J by 8 bases, leaving 18 bases between them. Germline V CDR1 and CDR2: GTSNPN, SVGIG (reference sequence). The CDR3 totals 14 residues. The CDR3 sequence is CAWNSAGPSDTIYF. The DNA for the CDR3 is TGTGCCTGGAATTCGGCAGGGCCCAGTGACACCATATATTTT.

The rearrangement joins TRBV30 to TRBJ2-5; 10 nucleotides line up with TRBD2. The CDR3 is 15 residues long. The V and J ends lost 3 bases and 5 bases, in that order; junction bases with no gene match: 9. The germline gives CDR1 GTSNPN, CDR2 SVGIG (reference sequence). The CDR3 here is CAWSLVAGGYETQYF. CDR3 DNA sequence: TGTGCCTGGAGCCTTGTAGCGGGGGGATATGAGACCCAGTACTTC. Full variable domain (rest looked up from reference TRBV30 and TRBJ2-5): SQTIHQWPATLVQPVGSPLSLECTVEGTSNPNLYWYRQAAGRGLQLLFYSVGIGQISSEVPQNLSASRPQDRQFILSSKKLLLSDSGFYLCAWSLVAGGYETQYFGPGTRLLVL.

The CDR3: CASSENMDRGDSPLHF. DNA of the CDR3: TGTGCCAGTAGTGAAAATATGGACAGAGGTGATTCACCCCTCCACTTT. The chain is built from TRBV19 and TRBJ1-6, with D possibly matching TRBD1 (6 bases). Per the germline V gene, CDR1 is LNHDA and CDR2 is SQIVND (reference sequence). V dropped 5 bases and J dropped 8 bases, with 19 bases sitting between them. CDR3 length: 16 amino acids.

Written as DNA, the CDR3 is TGTGCCAGCAGCGCTCCCGGGACAGGGGACTTTTCCTTCTATGGCTACACCTTC. Translating it yields CASSAPGTGDFSFYGYTF. V and J are TRBV9 and TRBJ1-2; 10 positions match TRBD1. This CDR3 has 18 residues. CDR1 is SGDLS and CDR2 is YYNGEE in the germline V gene. J gave up 4 bases and V 3 bases, and 15 bases lay outside the gene matches.

This clone was seen ten or more times. The genes are TRBV30 and TRBJ2-2; 13 bases fit TRBD2. This CDR3 is built from 15 residues. V lost 0 bases to trimming and J lost 6 bases; unmatched junction nucleotides: 1. Germline V gene data show CDR1 as GTSNPN and CDR2 as SVGIG (reference sequence). The CDR3 DNA reads TGTGCCTGGAGTGTACTAGCGGGGGGGCCCGGGGAGCTGTTTTTT. This sequence encodes CAWSVLAGGPGELFF.

This chain links TRBV7-3 with TRBJ2-3, with 14 positions matching TRBD2. The CDR3 extends over 17 amino acids. The V segment lost 2 bases and the J segment 2 bases; nucleotides outside the gene matches: 3. Germline V lookup: CDR1 SGHTA, CDR2 FQGTGA. CDR3 DNA: TGTGCCAGCAGCTTAGGACTAGCGGGGGGACCCACAGATACGCAGTATTTT. Protein: CASSLGLAGGPTDTQYF. The full variable domain, completed using reference TRBV7-3 and TRBJ2-3, is GAGVSQTPSNKVTEKGKYVELRCDPISGHTALYWYRQSLGQGPEFLIYFQGTGAADDSGLPNDRFFAVRPEGSVSTLKIQRTERGDSAVYLCASSLGLAGGPTDTQYFGPGTRLTVL.

The rearrangement links TRBV25-1 to TRBJ2-2, with D possibly matching TRBD1 (5 bases). V dropped 4 bases and J dropped 3 bases, with 9 bases sitting between them. Looked up from germline, CDR1 is MGHDK and CDR2 is SYGVNS. This CDR3 spans 14 amino acids. CDR3 bases: TGTGCCAGCAGTGGGGGCGTGGACACCGGGGAGCTGTTTTTT. Translating gives CASSGGVDTGELFF.

The chain employs TRBV5-5 and TRBJ1-3, with TRBD1 matching over 7 bases. The trim removed 4 bases at V and 0 bases at J, leaving 10 bases unmatched. Germline-derived CDR1 and CDR2 are SGHKS and YYEKEE (reference sequence). CDR3 length equals 17 residues. The CDR3 nucleotides read TGTGCCAGCAGCCCCTTCAGGGGGTTGCTCTCTGGAAACACCATATATTTT. This encodes CASSPFRGLLSGNTIYF.

The rearrangement links TRBV5-4 to TRBJ2-7; a possible D gene is TRBD2 (5 bases). The germline V gene encodes CDR1 SGHNT and CDR2 YYREEE (reference sequence). The CDR3 covers 11 residues. V dropped 2 bases and J dropped 6 bases, with 6 bases sitting between them. CDR3 amino acids: CASSFRGEQYF. CDR3 in DNA: TGTGCCAGCAGCTTTCGGGGCGAGCAGTACTTC.

This chain joins TRBV2 and TRBJ1-2; 7 nucleotides align to TRBD1. Unmatched junction bases numbered 6, after V lost 8 bases and J lost 0 bases. Germline CDR1 SNHLY, CDR2 FYNNEI. The CDR3 has 14 amino acids. The CDR3, as DNA: TGTGCCAGCGCCGGACAGGAACCTAACTATGGCTACACCTTC. As protein: CASAGQEPNYGYTF.

The chain couples TRBV4-1 to TRBJ2-5; possibly TRBD2 for D (5 bases). This CDR3 comprises 17 residues. CDR1 and CDR2 (germline): MGHRA, YSYEKL. Trimming stripped 1 base from V and 1 base from J, with 16 bases between. The CDR3 bases are TGCGCCAGCAGCCAAGTGGCGGTGAGCGGCGCCCAAGAGACCCAGTACTTC. Translating it yields CASSQVAVSGAQETQYF.

This sequence joins TRBV11-2 and TRBJ2-5; D gene ambiguous. Germline V gene data show CDR1 as SGHAT and CDR2 as FQNNGV. The CDR3 extends over 17 amino acids. V was shortened by 0 bases and J by 7 bases, with 21 bases between the two germline ends. For the CDR3, the DNA is TGTGCCAGCAGCTTAGATCAATGGAGCAGCGCCCGCGGGACCCAGTACTTC. Protein: CASSLDQWSSARGTQYF. Full variable domain (rest looked up from reference TRBV11-2 and TRBJ2-5): EAGVAQSPRYKIIEKRQSVAFWCNPISGHATLYWYQQILGQGPKLLIQFQNNGVVDDSQLPKDRFSAERLKGVDSTLKIQPAKLEDSAVYLCASSLDQWSSARGTQYFGPGTRLLVL.

This chain links TRBV7-6 with TRBJ1-1; D not certain. Germline V gene lookup returns CDR1 SGHVS and CDR2 FNYEAQ. V gave up 4 bases and J gave up 0 bases, with 9 bases separating them. The CDR3 is made up of 14 amino acids. This CDR3 is CASSSGNLNTEAFF. The CDR3 DNA follows: TGTGCCAGCAGCTCCGGGAACTTGAACACTGAAGCTTTCTTT.

This chain links TRBV4-3 with TRBJ1-6, with D perhaps TRBD1 (5 bases). The CDR3 loop spans 19 amino acids. Trimming took 0 bases from V and 4 from J, leaving 19 bases between them. The germline V gene has CDR1 LGHNA and CDR2 YSLEER. The CDR3 DNA reads TGCGCCAGCAGCCAAGAGGGTTCATGGCAGGGCGGTTATAATTCACCCCTCCACTTT. Its translation: CASSQEGSWQGGYNSPLHF.

This chain joins TRBV6-4 and TRBJ2-2; 13 bases align to TRBD2. Trimming at V came to 3 bases and at J to 7 bases, leaving 2 bases not matched to a gene. In germline, CDR1 is MRHNA, CDR2 SNTAGT. The CDR3 length is 15 residues. The CDR3 coding sequence is TGTGCCAGCAGTGAACTAGCGGGGGGGCACGGGGAGCTGTTTTTT. Translation gives CASSELAGGHGELFF.

The rearrangement joins TRBV9 to TRBJ1-1, with D unclear. The CDR3 is 15 amino acids. CDR1 SGDLS and CDR2 YYNGEE come from the germline V gene. Trimming removed 3 bases from V and 0 bases from J, with 12 bases in between. The CDR3 loop reads CASSAALPLNTEAFF. Here the CDR3 DNA reads TGTGCCAGCAGCGCCGCACTACCTTTGAACACTGAAGCTTTCTTT. Complete variable domain (other parts from reference TRBV9 and TRBJ1-1): DSGVTQTPKHLITATGQRVTLRCSPRSGDLSVYWYQQSLDQGLQFLIQYYNGEERAKGNILERFSAQQFPDLHSELNLSSLELGDSALYFCASSAALPLNTEAFFGQGTRLTVV.

Here the CDR3 DNA reads TGCGCCAGCAGCCAAGATCTAGCGGGGGGGTACGAGCAGTACTTC. Translated: CASSQDLAGGYEQYF. This sequence joins TRBV4-3 and TRBJ2-7; 12 positions match TRBD2. Germline trimming cut 0 bases from V and 4 bases from J; bases unmatched to any gene: 1. Germline V CDR1 and CDR2: LGHNA, YSLEER. The CDR3 has 15 amino acids.

This chain links TRBV30 with TRBJ2-5; 8 bases align to TRBD2. The J call may be wrong; the DNA end is better matched by TRBJ2-7. Germline V gives CDR1 GTSNPN, CDR2 SVGIG (reference sequence). This CDR3 has 16 amino acids. DNA for the CDR3: TGTGCCTGGAGTACCTACTTAGCGGGGAGCTCCTACGAGCAGTACTTC. The encoded protein is CAWSTYLAGSSYEQYF.

The chain has TRBV4-3 and TRBJ1-1; the D gene is possibly TRBD1 (6 bases). The V gene lost 4 bases and the J gene lost 10 bases, with 13 bases spanning the gap. Germline assignment: CDR1 LGHNA and CDR2 YSLEER. The CDR3 runs to 12 residues. The CDR3 DNA sequence: TGCGCCAGCAGCCTTACAGGGATGGCAGCTTTCTTT. It encodes CASSLTGMAAFF.

The chain employs TRBV7-8 and TRBJ2-1; 11 bases match TRBD2. The CDR3 has 15 residues. Looked up from germline, CDR1 is SGHVS and CDR2 is FQNEAQ. Trimming at V came to 2 bases and at J to 9 bases, leaving 6 bases not matched to a gene. The DNA for the CDR3 is TGTGCCAGCAGCTTATTAGCGGGGGGGCCAGGTGAGCAGTTCTTC. It translates to CASSLLAGGPGEQFF.